This section outlines one T cell receptor beta chain sequence together with its context. The CDR3 spans 13 residues. V was pared by 8 bases and J by 1 base, with 3 bases of the junction left unmatched. Germline-derived CDR1 and CDR2 are MGHDK and SYGVNS. How the authors handled the data: It was from reference gene primer amplification that nucleated cell counts were estimated. Repertoires were generated with immunoSEQ multiplex PCR, while TCRdb's copy carries only in-frame clones and drops some. Clone size and the V and J calls come from that table; the DNA yielded D and trimming. Of 250,000 to 300,000 clones in the sample, around four fifths were seen once. This record belongs to a study of blood T cell repertoires in COVID-19.

This TCR was recovered from a man aged 60-69 years who had recovered from COVID-19. The V gene is TRBV25-1, the J gene TRBJ1-1; TRBD1 agrees at 8 bases. The specimen was peripheral blood. The CDR3 here is CASFGQGNTEAFF. The CDR3 nucleotides read TGTGCCAGCTTTGGACAGGGGAACACTGAAGCTTTCTTT.